This T cell receptor beta chain emerged from a study of glioma-infiltrating T cells after dendritic cell vaccination. Across the whole study: Between the early 2000s and the early 2010s, patients got autologous tumor lysate-pulsed dendritic cell vaccines. Study outcomes and limitations: Longer survival after dendritic cell vaccination followed higher pretreatment TIL content.

PBMC sampling occurred before vaccination, two weeks after the third dose, and at progression. For this clone: Its target is not known.

Germline assignment: CDR1 MNHEY and CDR2 SMNVEV (reference sequence). The CDR3 is 14 amino acids. The V end lost 2 bases, the J end lost 11 bases, and 18 bases lay between the germline ends. Primers: 60 V beta forward and 13 J beta reverse. The method was immunoSEQ multiplex PCR; TCRdb's version includes in-frame clones alone and lacks a portion of them. The sample includes 45,000 to 55,000 clones, over 75% of them seen just once. The sample was blood, taken before dendritic cell vaccination. The rearrangement links TRBV27 to TRBJ1-1, with D perhaps TRBD1 (6 bases). This TCR was sampled from a human donor with glioblastoma. The CDR3, as DNA: TGTGCCAGCAGTTTAGTTATGGGGGCGGATGAGGCTTTCTTT. Translated: CASSLVMGADEAFF.